This T cell receptor (beta chain) was recovered during a study of breast tumors, draining lymph nodes, adjacent tissues. Study findings and constraints: Compared with lymph nodes, tumors were less diverse; compared with nontumor tissue, more. Luminal-like breast cancer showed significantly greater tumor-nontumor repertoire similarity than basal-like breast cancer did. Most tumor T cells seemingly derive from lymph node, then expand in tumor. The lymph node origin of tumor T cells was framed as consistent with a hypothesis, not demonstrated.

This clonotype occurred many times. Its antigen is still unknown. The junction had 4 bases not matched to a gene; V was cut back by 2 bases and J by 6 bases. The CDR3 totals 15 residues. CDR1 is MNHEY and CDR2 is SMNVEV in the germline V gene (reference sequence). TCRdb itself ran the multiplex PCR reads through MiXCR, one entry per CDR3 protein. The data contain approximately 210,000 distinct CDR3 sequences, approximately 29% of them singletons. Samples came from axillary lymph nodes draining the breast cancer. This sequence joins TRBV27 and TRBJ2-2, with 9 bases identical to TRBD2. Sequenced material: axillary lymph node tissue. This TCR was sampled from a female donor with breast cancer. Some clones in this sample may be carry-over from other donors' samples. The DNA of the CDR3 is TGTGCCAGCAGTTTAGGAGCGGGGGGAGCCGGGGAGCTGTTTTTT. It yields the protein CASSLGAGGAGELFF.